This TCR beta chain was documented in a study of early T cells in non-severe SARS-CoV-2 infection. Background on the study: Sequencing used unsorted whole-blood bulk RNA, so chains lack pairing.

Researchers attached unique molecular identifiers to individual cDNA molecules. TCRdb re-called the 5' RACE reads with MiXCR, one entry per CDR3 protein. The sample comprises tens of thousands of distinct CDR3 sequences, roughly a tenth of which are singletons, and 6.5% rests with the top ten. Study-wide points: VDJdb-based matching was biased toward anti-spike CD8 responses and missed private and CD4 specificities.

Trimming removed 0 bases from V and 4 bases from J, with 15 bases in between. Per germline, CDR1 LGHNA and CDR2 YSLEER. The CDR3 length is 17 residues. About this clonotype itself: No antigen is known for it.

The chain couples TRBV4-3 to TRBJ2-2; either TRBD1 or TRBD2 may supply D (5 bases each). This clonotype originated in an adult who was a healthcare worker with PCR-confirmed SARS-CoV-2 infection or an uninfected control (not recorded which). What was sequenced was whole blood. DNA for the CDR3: TGCGCCAGCAGCCAAGATCAGAGGGGATGGTTCACCGGGGAGCTGTTTTTT. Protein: CASSQDQRGWFTGELFF.